This TCR beta chain was captured in a study of T cells in tuberculosis. In the study overall: The T cells targeted glucose monomycolate, a mycobacterial lipid, via CD1B. IGRA-negative adolescents, IGRA-positive adolescents with latent tuberculosis and adults with active tuberculosis formed this South African cohort.

Concerning this clone: Its specificity is not known.

This table comes from immunoSEQ multiplex PCR, and its TCRdb copy is limited to in-frame clones, with some not included. The sample lists 30,000 to 40,000 clones, under 98% occurring once. Overall study findings and caveats: Using the GMM-specific repertoire gave under 90% accuracy versus around 70% with motifs.

Germline CDR1 reads SGHTA; CDR2 reads FQGTGA. This CDR3 has 13 residues. V was cut by 5 bases and J by 4 bases, with 9 bases left in between. The sample was PBMCs. The V call is TRBV7-3, the J call TRBJ1-5, with D unresolved. This clonotype was sampled from a donor aged 10-29 years with latent tuberculosis or without tuberculosis infection. The CDR3 reads CASSLGENQPQHF. In DNA form, the CDR3 reads TGTGCCAGCAGCCTCGGGGAGAATCAGCCCCAGCATTTT.